Only a few counts were recorded for the clone carrying this TCR beta chain. Its antigen is not known. This sample was included in a study of CD8 T cells in ankylosing spondylitis. Study conclusions and caveats: Matched ankylosing spondylitis synovial fluid reportedly showed significant enrichment of disease-linked clones.

TCRdb processed the 5' RACE reads anew with MiXCR; each CDR3 protein has one entry. In the table there are more than 150,000 distinct CDR3 sequences, about 9.9% of which are singletons. The CDR3 has 13 residues. Germline lookup yields CDR1 DFQATT and CDR2 SNEGSKA (reference sequence). Trimming took 5 bases from V and 7 from J; bases not matched to a gene: 9. Sequenced material: blood, either unsorted or a sorted T cell fraction (not recorded which). The TCR originated in a male donor with ankylosing spondylitis or in good health (not recorded which). The rearrangement uses TRBV20-1 and TRBJ1-2; 8 bases are shared with TRBD1. The CDR3 DNA is TGCAGTGCTTTCCAGGGGGCGATGGTTGGCTACACCTTC. Translated: CSAFQGAMVGYTF.